The clone carrying this T cell receptor (beta chain) occurred many times. Template material for amplifying TCR beta CDR3 regions consisted of RNA transcripts. First-round RT-PCR of the TCR CDR3 relied on the HTBI primer set. MiXCR, run by TCRdb on the multiplex PCR reads, gives a single entry per CDR3 protein. The data show some 600,000 distinct CDR3 sequences, approximately 13% seen once. The CDR3 contains 15 residues. Trimming stripped 2 bases from V and 8 bases from J, with 16 bases between. The germline V gene encodes CDR1 SGHTS and CDR2 YDEGEE. This record comes from a study of T cells in Graves' hyperthyroidism and ophthalmopathy. Looking at the study overall: Peripheral blood was taken when the disease was first diagnosed, before any treatment began.

Diagnoses were made from clinical symptoms, serum measures (thyroxine and TRAb), thyroid ultrasound and orbital computed tomography. This chain joins TRBV5-8 and TRBJ1-4; D perhaps matches TRBD1 (6 bases). Sequenced input: blood. The receptor was derived from a woman in her twenties or thirties with Graves' hyperthyroidism that later progressed to Graves' ophthalmopathy. Here the CDR3 reads CASSLSRGNGEKLFF. The CDR3 nucleotides read TGTGCCAGCAGCTTAAGCAGGGGAAATGGAGAAAAACTGTTTTTT.